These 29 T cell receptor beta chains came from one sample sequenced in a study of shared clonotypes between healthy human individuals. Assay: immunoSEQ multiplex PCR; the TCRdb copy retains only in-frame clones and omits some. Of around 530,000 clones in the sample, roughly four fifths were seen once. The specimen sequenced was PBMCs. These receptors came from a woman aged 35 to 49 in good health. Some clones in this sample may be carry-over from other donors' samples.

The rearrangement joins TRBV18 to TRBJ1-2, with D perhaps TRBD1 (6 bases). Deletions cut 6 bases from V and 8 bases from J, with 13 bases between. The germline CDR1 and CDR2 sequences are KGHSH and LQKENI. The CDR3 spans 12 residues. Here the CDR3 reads CASSPNQGGYTF. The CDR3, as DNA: TGTGCCAGCTCGCCGAATCAGGGGGGCTACACCTTC.

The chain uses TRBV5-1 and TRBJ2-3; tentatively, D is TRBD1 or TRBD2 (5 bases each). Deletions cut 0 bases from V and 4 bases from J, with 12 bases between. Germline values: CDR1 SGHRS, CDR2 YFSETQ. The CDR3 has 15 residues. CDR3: CASSLAGADPDTQYF. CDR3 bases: TGCGCCAGCAGCTTGGCCGGGGCAGATCCAGATACGCAGTATTTT.

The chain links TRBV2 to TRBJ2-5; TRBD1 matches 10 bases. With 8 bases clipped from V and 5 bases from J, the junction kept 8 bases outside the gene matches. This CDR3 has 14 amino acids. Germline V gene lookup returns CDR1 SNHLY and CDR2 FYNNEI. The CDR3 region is CASQRDRGGETQYF. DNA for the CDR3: TGTGCCAGCCAAAGGGACAGGGGAGGGGAGACCCAGTACTTC.

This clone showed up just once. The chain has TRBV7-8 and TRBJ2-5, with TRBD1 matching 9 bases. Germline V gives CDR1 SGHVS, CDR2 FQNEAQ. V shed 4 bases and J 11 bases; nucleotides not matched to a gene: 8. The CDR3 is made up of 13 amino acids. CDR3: CASSWGQGWEQYF. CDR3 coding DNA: TGTGCCAGCAGCTGGGGACAGGGTTGGGAGCAGTACTTC.

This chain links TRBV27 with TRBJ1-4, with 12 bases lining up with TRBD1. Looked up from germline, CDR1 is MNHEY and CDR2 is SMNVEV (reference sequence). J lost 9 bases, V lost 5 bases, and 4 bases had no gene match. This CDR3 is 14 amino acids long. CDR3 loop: CASSMGQGAKKLFF. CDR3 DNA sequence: TGTGCCAGCAGTATGGGACAGGGGGCGAAAAAACTGTTTTTT.

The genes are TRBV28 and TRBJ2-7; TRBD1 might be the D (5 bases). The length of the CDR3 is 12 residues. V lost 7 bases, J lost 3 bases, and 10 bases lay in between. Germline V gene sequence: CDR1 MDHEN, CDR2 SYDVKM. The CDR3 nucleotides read TGTGCCAGCAAAGACAGTTACTACGAGCAGTACTTC. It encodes CASKDSYYEQYF.

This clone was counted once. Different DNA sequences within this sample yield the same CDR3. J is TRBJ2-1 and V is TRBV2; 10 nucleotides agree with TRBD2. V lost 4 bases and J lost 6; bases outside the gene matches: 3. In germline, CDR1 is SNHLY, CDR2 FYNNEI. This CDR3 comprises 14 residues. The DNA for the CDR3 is TGTGCCAGCAGTGGGCTAGCGGGAGTCAATGAGCAGTTCTTC. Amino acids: CASSGLAGVNEQFF.

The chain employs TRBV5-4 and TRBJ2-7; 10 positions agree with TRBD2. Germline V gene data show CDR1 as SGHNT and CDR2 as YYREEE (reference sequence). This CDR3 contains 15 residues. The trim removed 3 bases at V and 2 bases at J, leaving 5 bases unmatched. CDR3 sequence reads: CASSYGTSETYEQYF. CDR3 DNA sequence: TGTGCCAGCAGCTACGGGACTAGCGAGACCTACGAGCAGTACTTC.

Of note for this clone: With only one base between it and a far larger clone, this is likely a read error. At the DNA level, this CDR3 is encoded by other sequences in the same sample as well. The CDR3 spells CSVEYHNYGYTF. The DNA of the CDR3 is TGCAGCGTTGAATACCATAACTATGGCTACACCTTC. V is TRBV29-1 and J is TRBJ1-2; D ambiguous. V dropped 2 bases and J dropped 1 base, with 5 bases sitting between them. CDR3 length equals 12 residues. Germline assignment: CDR1 SQVTM and CDR2 ANQGSEA.

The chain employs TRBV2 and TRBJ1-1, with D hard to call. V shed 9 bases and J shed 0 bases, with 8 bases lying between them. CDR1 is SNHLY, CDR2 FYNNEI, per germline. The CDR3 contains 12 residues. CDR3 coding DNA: TGTGCCAGTTCTCAGATGAACACTGAAGCTTTCTTT. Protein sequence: CASSQMNTEAFF.

CDR3 residues: CASSLENSPLSGELFF. DNA of the CDR3: TGCGCCAGCAGCTTGGAGAATAGCCCTTTGTCCGGGGAGCTGTTTTTT. The rearrangement uses TRBV5-1 and TRBJ2-2; D gene uncertain. The CDR3 covers 16 residues. The germline V gene has CDR1 SGHRS and CDR2 YFSETQ. With 0 bases removed from V and 6 bases from J, the gap between germline ends came to 15 bases.

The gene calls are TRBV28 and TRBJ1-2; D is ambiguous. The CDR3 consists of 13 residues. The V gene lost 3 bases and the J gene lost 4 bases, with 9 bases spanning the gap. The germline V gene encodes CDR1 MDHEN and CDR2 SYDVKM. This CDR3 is CASSFSGFYGYTF. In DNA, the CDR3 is TGTGCCAGCAGTTTCTCAGGCTTCTATGGCTACACCTTC.

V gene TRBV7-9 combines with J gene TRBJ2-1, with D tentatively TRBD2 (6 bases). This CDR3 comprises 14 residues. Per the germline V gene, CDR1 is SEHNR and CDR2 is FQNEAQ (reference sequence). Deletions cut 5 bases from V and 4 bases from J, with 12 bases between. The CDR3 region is CASSPRDFYNEQFF. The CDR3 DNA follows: TGTGCCAGCAGCCCCCGGGACTTTTACAATGAGCAGTTCTTC.

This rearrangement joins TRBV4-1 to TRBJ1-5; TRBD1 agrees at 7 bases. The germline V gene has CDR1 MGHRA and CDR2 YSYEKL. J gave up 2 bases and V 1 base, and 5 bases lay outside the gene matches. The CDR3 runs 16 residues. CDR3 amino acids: CASSQGEGTGNQPQHF. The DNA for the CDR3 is TGCGCCAGCAGCCAAGGAGAAGGGACAGGCAATCAGCCCCAGCATTTT.

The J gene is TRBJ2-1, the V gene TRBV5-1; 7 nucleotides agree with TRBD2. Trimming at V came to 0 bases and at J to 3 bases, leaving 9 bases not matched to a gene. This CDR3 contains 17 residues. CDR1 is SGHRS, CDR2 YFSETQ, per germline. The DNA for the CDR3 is TGCGCCAGCAGCTTGGCCCCTGGGGGGGTTAACTACAATGAGCAGTTCTTC. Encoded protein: CASSLAPGGVNYNEQFF.

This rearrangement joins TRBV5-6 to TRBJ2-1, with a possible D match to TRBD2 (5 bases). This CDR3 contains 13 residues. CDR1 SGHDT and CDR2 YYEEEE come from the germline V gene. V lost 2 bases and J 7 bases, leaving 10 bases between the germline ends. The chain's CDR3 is CASSLGLQNEQFF. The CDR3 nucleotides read TGTGCCAGCAGCTTAGGACTTCAAAATGAGCAGTTCTTC.

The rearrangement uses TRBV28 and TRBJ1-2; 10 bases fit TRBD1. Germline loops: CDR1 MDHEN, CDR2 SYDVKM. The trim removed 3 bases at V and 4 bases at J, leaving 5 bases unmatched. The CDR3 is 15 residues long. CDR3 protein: CASSLEGTGAYGYTF. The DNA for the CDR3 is TGTGCCAGCAGTTTGGAGGGGACAGGGGCCTATGGCTACACCTTC.

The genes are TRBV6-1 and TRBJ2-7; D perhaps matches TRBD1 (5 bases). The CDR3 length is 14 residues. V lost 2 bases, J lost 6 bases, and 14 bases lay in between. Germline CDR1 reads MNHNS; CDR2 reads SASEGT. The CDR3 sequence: CASSENTGALEQYF. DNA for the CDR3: TGTGCCAGCAGTGAAAACACAGGCGCCCTCGAGCAGTACTTC.

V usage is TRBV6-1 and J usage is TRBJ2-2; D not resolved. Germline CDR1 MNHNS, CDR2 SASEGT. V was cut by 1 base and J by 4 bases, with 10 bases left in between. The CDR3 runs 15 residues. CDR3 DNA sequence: TGTGCCAGCAGTGAAGTAGACCCCAGCACCGGGGAGCTGTTTTTT. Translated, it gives CASSEVDPSTGELFF.

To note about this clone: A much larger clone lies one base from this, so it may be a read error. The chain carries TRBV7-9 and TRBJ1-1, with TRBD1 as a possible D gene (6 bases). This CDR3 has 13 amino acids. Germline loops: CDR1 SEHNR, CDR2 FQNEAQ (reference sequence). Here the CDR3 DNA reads TGTGCCAGCAGCAAACAGGGTGGCACTGAAGCTCTCTTT. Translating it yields CASSKQGGTEALF.

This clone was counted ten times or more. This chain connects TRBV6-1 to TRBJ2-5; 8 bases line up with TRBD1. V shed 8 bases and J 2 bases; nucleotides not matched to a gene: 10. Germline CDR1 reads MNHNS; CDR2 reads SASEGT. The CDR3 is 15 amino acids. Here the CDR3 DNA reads TGTGCCAGCGCCACGTGGACAGGGTCGCAAGAGACCCAGTACTTC. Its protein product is CASATWTGSQETQYF.

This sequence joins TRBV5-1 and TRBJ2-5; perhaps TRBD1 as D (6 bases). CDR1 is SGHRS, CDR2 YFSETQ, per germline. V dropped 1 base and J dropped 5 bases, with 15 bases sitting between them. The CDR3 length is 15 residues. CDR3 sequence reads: CASSLTGNPGETQYF. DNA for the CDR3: TGCGCCAGCAGCTTGACAGGGAATCCTGGGGAGACCCAGTACTTC. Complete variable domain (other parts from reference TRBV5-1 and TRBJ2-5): KAGVTQTPRYLIKTRGQQVTLSCSPISGHRSVSWYQQTPGQGLQFLFEYFSETQRNKGNFPGRFSGRQFSNSRSEMNVSTLELGDSALYLCASSLTGNPGETQYFGPGTRLLVL.

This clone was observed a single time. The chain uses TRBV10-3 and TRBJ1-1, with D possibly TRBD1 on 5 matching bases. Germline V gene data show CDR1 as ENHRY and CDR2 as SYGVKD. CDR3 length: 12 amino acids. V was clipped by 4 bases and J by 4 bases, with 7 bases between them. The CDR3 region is CAISGGATEAFF. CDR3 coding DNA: TGTGCCATCAGTGGTGGGGCCACTGAAGCTTTCTTT.

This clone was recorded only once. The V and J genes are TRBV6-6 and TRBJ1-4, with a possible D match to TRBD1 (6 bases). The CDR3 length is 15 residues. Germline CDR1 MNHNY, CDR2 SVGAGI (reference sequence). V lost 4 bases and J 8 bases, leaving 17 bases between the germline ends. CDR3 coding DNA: TGTGCCAGCAGTTCCGTCAGGGGTGTAGGAGAAAAACTGTTTTTT. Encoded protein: CASSSVRGVGEKLFF.

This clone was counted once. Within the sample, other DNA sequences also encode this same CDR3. CDR3 residues: CASSLDRVQPQHF. The CDR3 DNA follows: TGTGCCAGCAGCCTGGACAGGGTTCAGCCCCAGCATTTT. This rearrangement joins TRBV11-2 to TRBJ1-5; TRBD1 matches at 8 bases. The CDR3 contains 13 residues. CDR1 and CDR2 from the germline V gene are SGHAT and FQNNGV. The V segment lost 5 bases and the J segment 6 bases; nucleotides outside the gene matches: 3.

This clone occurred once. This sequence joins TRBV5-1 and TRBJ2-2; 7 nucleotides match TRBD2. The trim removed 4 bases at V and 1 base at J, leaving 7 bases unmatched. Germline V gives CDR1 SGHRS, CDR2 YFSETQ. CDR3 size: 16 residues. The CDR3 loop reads CASSPFAGVNTGELFF. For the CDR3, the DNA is TGCGCCAGCAGCCCCTTTGCGGGAGTGAACACCGGGGAGCTGTTTTTT.

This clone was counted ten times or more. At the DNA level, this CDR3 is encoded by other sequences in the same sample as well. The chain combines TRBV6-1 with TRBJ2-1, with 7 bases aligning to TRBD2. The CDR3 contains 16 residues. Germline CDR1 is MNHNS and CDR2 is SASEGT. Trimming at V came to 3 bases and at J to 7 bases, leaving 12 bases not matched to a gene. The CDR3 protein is CASSDWGAGNKNEQFF. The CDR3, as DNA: TGTGCCAGCAGTGATTGGGGAGCGGGAAATAAAAATGAGCAGTTCTTC.

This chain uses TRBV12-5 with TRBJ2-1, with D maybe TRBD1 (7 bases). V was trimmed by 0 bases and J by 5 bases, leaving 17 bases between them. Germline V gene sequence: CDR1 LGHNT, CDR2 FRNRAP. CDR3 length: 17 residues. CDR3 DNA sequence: TGTGCTAGTGGTTTGGTACTAGGTGGAGGGACAGACAATGAGCAGTTCTTC. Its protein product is CASGLVLGGGTDNEQFF.

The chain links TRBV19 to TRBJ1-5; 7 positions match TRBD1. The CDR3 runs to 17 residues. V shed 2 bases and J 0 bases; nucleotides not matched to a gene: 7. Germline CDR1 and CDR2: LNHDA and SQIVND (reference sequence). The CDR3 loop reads CASSIFGGQYSNQPQHF. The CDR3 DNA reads TGTGCCAGTAGTATATTTGGGGGACAGTATAGCAATCAGCCCCAGCATTTT.